This T cell receptor beta chain is drawn from a study of blood T cell repertoires in COVID-19. Study context: Specimens from acute and convalescent COVID-19 originated in the United States, Italy and Spain. From T cells, B-cell-depleted T cells, or PBMCs came the material, which was cDNA or gDNA.

The CDR3 has 14 amino acids. Germline V gene data show CDR1 as MGHRA and CDR2 as YSYEKL. V shed 1 base, J shed 1 base, and the junction held 0 bases outside the gene matches. As handled by the study authors: Amplified reference gene primers provided the basis for estimating nucleated cell counts. Some clones are missing from TCRdb's copy, which holds only in-frame ones; the method was immunoSEQ multiplex PCR. Clone size and V and J calls were adopted from that table, with D and trimming inferred from the DNA. Here the sample spans 130,000 to 150,000 clones, more than 70% being singletons. Sequencing was performed on peripheral blood. The TCR comes from a human donor in a cohort sampled during active COVID-19. The chain is built from TRBV4-1 and TRBJ1-1, with 7 bases lining up with TRBD1. CDR3 DNA: TGCGCCAGCAGCCAAGGACAGGGGAACACTGAAGCTTTCTTT. Protein sequence: CASSQGQGNTEAFF.